This TCR beta chain was recovered during a study of OX40 agonist ivuxolimab in advanced cancers. Study conclusions and caveats: Expanded clones were, on average, more numerous in CD8+ T cells than in CD4+. CD4+ and CD8+ blood T cells expanded clonally by week 6 at 0.1 to 3.0 mg/kg. Antigen targets of the expanded peripheral T cells went undetermined.

Produced via immunoSEQ multiplex PCR; TCRdb's table is partial and in-frame only. The sample has some 42,000 clones, around 84% seen once. Cycle 7 day 1, cycle 4 day 1, and baseline were the timepoints at which blood was sampled. With respect to this clone: Its antigen is still unknown.

This material consisted of CD4+ or CD8+ T cells sorted from blood, taken in a trial of the OX40 agonist ivuxolimab. This sequence was found in an adult with an advanced solid tumor such as melanoma, head and neck, liver or kidney cancer.

In nucleotides, the CDR3 is TGTGCCAGCAGCCCGGGGGTTGACTATGGCTACACCTTC. This encodes CASSPGVDYGYTF. The genes are TRBV11-2 and TRBJ1-2; TRBD1 might be the D (5 bases). V was clipped by 5 bases and J by 3 bases, with 10 bases between them. Germline CDR1 reads SGHAT; CDR2 reads FQNNGV. The length of the CDR3 is 13 residues.